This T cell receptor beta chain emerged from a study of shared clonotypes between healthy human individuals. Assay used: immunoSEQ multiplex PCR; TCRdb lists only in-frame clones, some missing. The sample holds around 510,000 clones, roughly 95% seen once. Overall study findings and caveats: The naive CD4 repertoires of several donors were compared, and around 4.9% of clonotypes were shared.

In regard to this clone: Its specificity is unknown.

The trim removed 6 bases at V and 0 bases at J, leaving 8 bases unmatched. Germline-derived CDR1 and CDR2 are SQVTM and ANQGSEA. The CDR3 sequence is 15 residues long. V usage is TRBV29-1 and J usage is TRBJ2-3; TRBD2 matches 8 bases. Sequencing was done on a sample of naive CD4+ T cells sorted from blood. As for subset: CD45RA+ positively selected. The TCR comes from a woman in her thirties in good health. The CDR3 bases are TGCAGCGTGGGAGTAGCGGGGCTAAGCACAGATACGCAGTATTTT. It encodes CSVGVAGLSTDTQYF.